What follows are 2 T cell receptor beta chains derived from one specimen sequenced in a study of blood T cell repertoires in COVID-19. Assay used: immunoSEQ multiplex PCR; TCRdb lists only in-frame clones, some missing. The sample holds approximately 240,000 clones, 80% to 85% seen once. The sample comprised peripheral blood. The receptor source for this set is a woman aged 30 to 39 who had recovered from COVID-19.

This chain connects TRBV24-1 to TRBJ2-5, with 7 bases that match TRBD2. V shed 5 bases, J shed 5 bases, and the junction held 16 bases outside the gene matches. CDR1 and CDR2 (germline): KGHDR, SFDVKD. CDR3 length: 17 residues. The CDR3 spells CATSGGGGDLYWETQYF. In DNA form, the CDR3 reads TGTGCCACCAGTGGTGGTGGGGGGGACCTCTATTGGGAGACCCAGTACTTC.

V is TRBV13 and J is TRBJ1-2; the match to TRBD1 covers 7 bases. Germline V lookup: CDR1 PRHDT, CDR2 FYEKMQ (reference sequence). The trim removed 1 base at V and 8 bases at J, leaving 16 bases unmatched. This CDR3 has 17 amino acids. The CDR3 nucleotides read TGTGCCAGCAGCTTAGCAAGCTTAGAGGCGACAGGGTGGGGCTACACCTTC. Protein product: CASSLASLEATGWGYTF.